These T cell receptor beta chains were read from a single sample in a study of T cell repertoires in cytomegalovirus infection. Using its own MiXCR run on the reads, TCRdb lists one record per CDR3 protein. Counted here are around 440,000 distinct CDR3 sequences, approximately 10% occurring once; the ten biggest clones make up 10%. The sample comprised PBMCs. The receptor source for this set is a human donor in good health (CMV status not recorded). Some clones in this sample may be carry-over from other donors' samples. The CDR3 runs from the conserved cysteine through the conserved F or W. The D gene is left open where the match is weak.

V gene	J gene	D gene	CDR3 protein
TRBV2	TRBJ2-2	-	CASSSITNTGELFF
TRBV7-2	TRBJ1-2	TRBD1	CASSVPPVDRDGYTF
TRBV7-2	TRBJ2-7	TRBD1	CASSLDGQGDEQYF
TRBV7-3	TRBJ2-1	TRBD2	CASSLTRASGFRDEQFF
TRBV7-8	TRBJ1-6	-	CASSLVWVVGNSPLHF
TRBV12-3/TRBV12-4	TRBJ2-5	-	CASSRTGAETQYF
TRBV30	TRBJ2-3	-	CAWAPSTDTQYF
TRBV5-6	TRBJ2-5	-	CASSPAGLGGETQYF
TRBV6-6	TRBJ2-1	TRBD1	CASSYLTGQAYNEQFF
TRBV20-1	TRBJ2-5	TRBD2	CSARVSGASGGAGETQYF
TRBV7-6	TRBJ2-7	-	CASSPSGQGKGYEQYF
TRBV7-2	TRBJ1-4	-	CASSLLAALGGPPSVF
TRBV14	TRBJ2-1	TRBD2	CASSQVRTPGLAAKGNEQFF
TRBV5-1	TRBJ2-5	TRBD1	CASSSTGGAGETQYF
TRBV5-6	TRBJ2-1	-	CASSLRIGPSSYNEQFF
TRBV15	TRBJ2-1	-	CATSTGTKGMDEQFF
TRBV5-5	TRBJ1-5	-	CASSLEGESQPQHF
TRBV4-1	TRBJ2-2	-	CASSQVGDTGELFF
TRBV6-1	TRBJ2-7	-	CASSLRTTVSSYEQYF
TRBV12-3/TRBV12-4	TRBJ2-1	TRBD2	CASRFSGRADEQFF
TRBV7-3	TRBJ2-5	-	CASSLNPGGLETQYF
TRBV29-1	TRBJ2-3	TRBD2	CSVFDGAGPDTQYF
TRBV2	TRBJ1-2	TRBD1	CASSEASGGAYGRF
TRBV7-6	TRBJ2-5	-	CASSLIGNQETQYF
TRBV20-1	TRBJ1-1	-	CSARPGLEAFF
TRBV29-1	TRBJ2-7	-	CSVVVDTFYEQYF
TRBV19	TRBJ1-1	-	CASSILRRRANTEAFF
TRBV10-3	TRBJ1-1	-	CAMRLAEGAEAFF
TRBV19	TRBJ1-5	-	CASSSLSGDQPQHF
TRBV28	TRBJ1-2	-	CASSTRDTVPSSNYGYTF
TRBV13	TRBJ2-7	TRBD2	CASSAWGTTTYEQYF
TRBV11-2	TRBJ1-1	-	CATTTVNTEAFF
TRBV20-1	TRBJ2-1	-	CSARDPGAWGYNEQFF
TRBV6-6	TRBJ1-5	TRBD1	CASRIQGFDQPQHF
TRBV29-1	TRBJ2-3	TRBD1	CSVEEWGTGLGDTQYF
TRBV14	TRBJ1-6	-	CASSQTGGRTPLHF
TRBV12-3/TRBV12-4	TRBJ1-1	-	CASSLTQGGKEAFF
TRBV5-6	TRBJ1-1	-	CASSWGDSSFF
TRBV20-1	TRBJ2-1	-	CSAKAAWGEQFF
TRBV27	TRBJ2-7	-	CASRGIGGEQYF
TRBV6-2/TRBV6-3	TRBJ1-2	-	CASRYTGQYYDYTF
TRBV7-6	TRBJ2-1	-	CASSLVVADEQFF
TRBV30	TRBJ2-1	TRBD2	CAWRGLAGRDEQFF
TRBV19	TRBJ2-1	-	CASSIEGLPPYNEQFF
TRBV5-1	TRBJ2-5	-	CASSSVSWSQETQYF
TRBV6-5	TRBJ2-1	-	CASSRGGTHRNEQFF
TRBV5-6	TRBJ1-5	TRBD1	CASSLSTGSGFSNQPQHF
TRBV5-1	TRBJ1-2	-	CASSPKVGEAGYTF
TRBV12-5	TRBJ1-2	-	CASGATQGRDGYTF
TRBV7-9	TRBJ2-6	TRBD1	CASSSGQGPFSGANVLTF